Listed below are T cell receptor beta chains from one sample, sequenced in a study of CD8 T cells in ankylosing spondylitis. TCRdb reanalysed the 5' RACE reads using MiXCR and keeps one entry per CDR3 protein. The sample comprises around 480,000 distinct CDR3 sequences, over 15% of which are singletons, and under 1.2% rests with the top ten. Sequencing was carried out using blood, either unsorted or a sorted T cell fraction (not recorded which). The receptors were sampled from a male donor with ankylosing spondylitis. The CDR3 runs from the conserved cysteine through the conserved F or W. Each record gives: clone size, J gene, V gene, D gene, CDR3 DNA, CDR3 protein. The D gene is left open where the match is weak. Clone size is not always given. Where it is, it says once, few, many or a class for expanded clones.

size: many; J: TRBJ1-1; V: TRBV18; D: .; DNA: TGTGCCAGCTCACCAAACAGGAACACTGAAGCTTTCTTT; CDR3: CASSPNRNTEAFF
size: few; J: TRBJ2-2; V: TRBV27; D: .; DNA: TGTGCCAGCAGTTTCCCCCGGGACAACACCGGGGAGCTGTTTTTT; CDR3: CASSFPRDNTGELFF
size: .; J: TRBJ2-7; V: TRBV20-1; D: .; DNA: TGCTGTGCTAGAGATAGGGGCAGCTCCTACGAGCAGTACTTC; CDR3: CCARDRGSSYEQYF
size: .; J: TRBJ2-1; V: TRBV28; D: .; DNA: TGTGCCAGCAGTCGAGCCTGGACCGATAGCTCCTACAATGAGCAGTTCTTC; CDR3: CASSRAWTDSSYNEQFF
size: few; J: TRBJ1-1; V: TRBV30; D: .; DNA: TGTGCCTGGAGTGCTCACAGGGAAGGAGGCACTGAAGCTTTCTTT; CDR3: CAWSAHREGGTEAFF
size: .; J: TRBJ2-5; V: TRBV7-9; D: .; DNA: TGTGCCAGCAGCCGATCCTTTGACACGTCCTTGGGGACCCAGTACTTC; CDR3: CASSRSFDTSLGTQYF
size: few; J: TRBJ1-2; V: TRBV5-1; D: TRBD1; DNA: TGCGCCAGCAGCACCCTCGGACAGGGGAAAGGGGAATTTGGCTTCTATGGCTACACCTTC; CDR3: CASSTLGQGKGEFGFYGYTF
size: .; J: TRBJ2-7; V: TRBV7-6; D: TRBD1; DNA: TGTGCCAGCAGCTTAGTGGGGGACCGACAGGGCTTCGCCTACGAGCAGTACTTC; CDR3: CASSLVGDRQGFAYEQYF
size: many; J: TRBJ1-1; V: TRBV27; D: .; DNA: TGTGCCAGCAGTTTAGACGGAGGGGGGACTGAAGCTTTCTTT; CDR3: CASSLDGGGTEAFF
size: .; J: TRBJ1-2; V: TRBV11-2; D: .; DNA: TGTGCCAGCAGCTCACGACAGACCCTGGGCGGCTACACCTTC; CDR3: CASSSRQTLGGYTF
size: .; J: TRBJ2-7; V: TRBV7-2; D: TRBD1; DNA: TGTGCCAGCCGCCGGGGAGGGACAGGGGAATTCGAGCAGTACTTC; CDR3: CASRRGGTGEFEQYF
size: many; J: TRBJ2-3; V: TRBV4-2; D: .; DNA: TGTGCCAGCAGCGGGGGGCGGAGCACAGATACGCAGTATTTT; CDR3: CASSGGRSTDTQYF
size: few; J: TRBJ2-5; V: TRBV28; D: .; DNA: TGTGCCAGCAGTTTAAAGCGGACCCAGTACTTC; CDR3: CASSLKRTQYF
size: .; J: TRBJ2-7; V: TRBV5-1; D: TRBD1; DNA: TGCGCCAGCAGCTTGGATGGACAGGGGAGCGAGCAGTACTTC; CDR3: CASSLDGQGSEQYF
size: .; J: TRBJ2-2; V: TRBV12-3/TRBV12-4; D: .; DNA: TGTGCCAGCAGTTTTATCGGCGCCGGGGAGCTGTTTTTT; CDR3: CASSFIGAGELFF
size: few; J: TRBJ2-7; V: TRBV3-1; D: .; DNA: TGTGCCAGCAGCCAAGAAGGGAGCTCCTACGAGCAGTACTTC; CDR3: CASSQEGSSYEQYF
size: .; J: TRBJ1-5; V: TRBV7-9; D: .; DNA: TGTGCCAGCAGCTTTTCGGCCGAGGAGGCCCAGCATTTT; CDR3: CASSFSAEEAQHF
size: many; J: TRBJ1-2; V: TRBV11-1; D: TRBD1; DNA: TGTGCCAGCAGCCGGTTACCAGGGGGACCAGACCCTAACTATGGCTACACCTTC; CDR3: CASSRLPGGPDPNYGYTF
size: few; J: TRBJ2-3; V: TRBV15; D: .; DNA: TGTGCCACCAGCGTTGGTGGCCGGCGCACAGATACGCAGTATTTT; CDR3: CATSVGGRRTDTQYF
size: few; J: TRBJ2-3; V: TRBV7-2; D: .; DNA: TGTGCCAGCAGCTCCTTCCGACAGAGCAGCACAGATACGCAGTATTTT; CDR3: CASSSFRQSSTDTQYF
size: .; J: TRBJ2-3; V: TRBV11-2; D: .; DNA: TGTGCCAGCAGCTTAGCTGGGGGTGGGACGAAAGATACGCAGTATTTT; CDR3: CASSLAGGGTKDTQYF
size: .; J: TRBJ2-7; V: TRBV28; D: TRBD1; DNA: TGTGCCAGCAGTAAGGGTGGACAGGGGACCTACGAGCAGTACTTC; CDR3: CASSKGGQGTYEQYF
size: .; J: TRBJ1-1; V: TRBV7-2; D: TRBD1; DNA: TGTGCCAGCAGCCCCCGACAGGGGTATGAAGCTTTCTTT; CDR3: CASSPRQGYEAFF
size: few; J: TRBJ1-4; V: TRBV7-8; D: TRBD1; DNA: TGTGCCAGCAGCTTCGACAGGGGGGTTGAAAAACTGTTTTTT; CDR3: CASSFDRGVEKLFF
size: few; J: TRBJ1-5; V: TRBV20-1; D: .; DNA: TGCAGTGCCACTAAAAGGGGTTTTCAGCCCCAGCATTTT; CDR3: CSATKRGFQPQHF
size: .; J: TRBJ1-2; V: TRBV4-3; D: .; DNA: TGCGCCAGCAGCCAAGATTTAACGGAGTTCTATGGCTACACCTTC; CDR3: CASSQDLTEFYGYTF
size: .; J: TRBJ2-7; V: TRBV25-1; D: TRBD1; DNA: TGTGCCAGCAGTGAATCGGGTAGGGGGCGCGACACCTACGAGCAGTACTTC; CDR3: CASSESGRGRDTYEQYF
size: .; J: TRBJ1-2; V: TRBV7-2; D: TRBD1; DNA: TGTGCCAGCAGCCCCGGGACAGGGGTTGCCGGCTACACCTTC; CDR3: CASSPGTGVAGYTF
size: few; J: TRBJ2-4; V: TRBV2; D: TRBD1; DNA: TGTGCCAGCAGGAGGGCCAACAGGGGGCGTAACATTCAGTACTTC; CDR3: CASRRANRGRNIQYF
size: .; J: TRBJ2-1; V: TRBV10-3; D: TRBD2; DNA: TGTGCCATCAGTGGGTCGAGCGGGGGGGACTCCTACAATGAGCAGTTCTTC; CDR3: CAISGSSGGDSYNEQFF
size: many; J: TRBJ2-5; V: TRBV29-1; D: .; DNA: TGCAGCGTTGAAACAGGGAAGGAGACCCAGTACTTC; CDR3: CSVETGKETQYF
size: .; J: TRBJ2-1; V: TRBV12-3/TRBV12-4; D: TRBD1; DNA: TGTGCCAGCAGGCCGGGACAGGGGATTGAGCAGTTCTTC; CDR3: CASRPGQGIEQFF
size: .; J: TRBJ2-5; V: TRBV12-3/TRBV12-4; D: TRBD1; DNA: TGTGCCAGCAGGGACAGGGGACGGTGGGAGACCCAGTACTTC; CDR3: CASRDRGRWETQYF
size: .; J: TRBJ2-7; V: TRBV10-3; D: .; DNA: TGTGCCATCGGGGACGGAACCTACGAGCAGTACTTC; CDR3: CAIGDGTYEQYF
size: .; J: TRBJ2-5; V: TRBV3-1; D: TRBD2; DNA: TGTGCCAGCAGCCAGGGAGGACTAGCGGGGGCAGTGGAGACCCAGTACTTC; CDR3: CASSQGGLAGAVETQYF
size: .; J: TRBJ2-5; V: TRBV29-1; D: .; DNA: TGCAGCGCTTCGGGGCGGGAGACCCAGTACTTC; CDR3: CSASGRETQYF
size: many; J: TRBJ1-5; V: TRBV5-1; D: TRBD1; DNA: TGCGCCAGCAGCCCGACAGGGAATGGCAATCAGCCCCAGCATTTT; CDR3: CASSPTGNGNQPQHF
size: .; J: TRBJ2-5; V: TRBV5-8; D: TRBD1; DNA: TGTGCCAGCAGCTTTCCGGGACAGATGAAGACCCAGTACTTC; CDR3: CASSFPGQMKTQYF
size: few; J: TRBJ2-7; V: TRBV20-1; D: .; DNA: TGCAGTGCTGCCAGGACCAACTACGAGCAGTACTTC; CDR3: CSAARTNYEQYF
size: few; J: TRBJ1-2; V: TRBV7-2; D: .; DNA: TGTGCCAGCAGCTTAGGGGTCTTAATCTATGGCTACACCTTC; CDR3: CASSLGVLIYGYTF
size: few; J: TRBJ1-1; V: TRBV18; D: .; DNA: TGTGCCAGCTCGGGAACAGAACTCATGAACACTGAAGCTTTCTTT; CDR3: CASSGTELMNTEAFF
size: .; J: TRBJ2-7; V: TRBV24-1; D: .; DNA: TGTGCCACCAGTGATTTGAGCTGGCCCGGCGTCCACGAGCAGTACTTC; CDR3: CATSDLSWPGVHEQYF
size: few; J: TRBJ2-3; V: TRBV20-1; D: .; DNA: TGCAGTGCTAGAGGTTTCAGGGGAGGAGATACGCAGTATTTT; CDR3: CSARGFRGGDTQYF
size: .; J: TRBJ2-2; V: TRBV7-3; D: TRBD2; DNA: TGTGCCAGCAGCCTGACTAGCGGGGCCACCGGGGAGCTGTTTTTT; CDR3: CASSLTSGATGELFF
size: few; J: TRBJ1-3; V: TRBV5-6; D: .; DNA: TGTGCCAGCAGCTTGACGGGGGCTGGAAACACCATATATTTT; CDR3: CASSLTGAGNTIYF
size: few; J: TRBJ2-6; V: TRBV5-1; D: .; DNA: TGCGCCAGCAGCAACGAGGGTGGTGGGGCCAACGTCCTGACTTTC; CDR3: CASSNEGGGANVLTF
size: many; J: TRBJ1-3; V: TRBV10-3; D: .; DNA: TGTGCCATCAGTGAGAATGAGGCAGGACTCTCTGGAAACACCATATATTTT; CDR3: CAISENEAGLSGNTIYF
size: few; J: TRBJ2-3; V: TRBV27; D: TRBD2; DNA: TGTGCCAGCAGTCGGAGGGGACTAGCGGGAGGGAGCACAGATACGCAGTATTTT; CDR3: CASSRRGLAGGSTDTQYF
size: many; J: TRBJ1-3; V: TRBV5-1; D: .; DNA: TGCGCCAGCAGCTTGGGACGTTCTGGAAACACCATATATTTT; CDR3: CASSLGRSGNTIYF
size: few; J: TRBJ1-2; V: TRBV4-3; D: .; DNA: TGCGCCAGCAGCCAAGAAGCTGACAGGATGGGCAGTGGCTACACCTTC; CDR3: CASSQEADRMGSGYTF
size: .; J: TRBJ2-1; V: TRBV12-3/TRBV12-4; D: TRBD1; DNA: TGTGCCAGCAGCCCCGGGACAGGCTTCTCCTACAATGAGCAGTTCTTC; CDR3: CASSPGTGFSYNEQFF
size: many; J: TRBJ1-5; V: TRBV25-1; D: .; DNA: TGTGCCAGCAGTGAATATCAGGGACATCAGCCCCAGCATTTT; CDR3: CASSEYQGHQPQHF
size: few; J: TRBJ1-4; V: TRBV20-1; D: .; DNA: TGCAGTGCGCTCCGAAATGAAAAACTGTTTTTT; CDR3: CSALRNEKLFF
size: few; J: TRBJ2-7; V: TRBV20-1; D: .; DNA: TGCAGTGTCCGTCAGGGAGCAACCTACGAGCAGTACTTC; CDR3: CSVRQGATYEQYF
size: .; J: TRBJ1-4; V: TRBV20-1; D: TRBD1; DNA: TGCTGTGCCGGGGGACAGGGCCTACCAGGGACTAATGAAAAACTGTTTTTT; CDR3: CCAGGQGLPGTNEKLFF
size: many; J: TRBJ1-3; V: TRBV5-1; D: .; DNA: TGCGCCAGCAGACATCAAGCTCCCCTCGGAAACACCATATATTTT; CDR3: CASRHQAPLGNTIYF
size: .; J: TRBJ1-6; V: TRBV10-2; D: TRBD1; DNA: TGCGCCAGCACTGGTGGGACAGGGGGCTCCTATAATTCACCCCTCCACTTT; CDR3: CASTGGTGGSYNSPLHF